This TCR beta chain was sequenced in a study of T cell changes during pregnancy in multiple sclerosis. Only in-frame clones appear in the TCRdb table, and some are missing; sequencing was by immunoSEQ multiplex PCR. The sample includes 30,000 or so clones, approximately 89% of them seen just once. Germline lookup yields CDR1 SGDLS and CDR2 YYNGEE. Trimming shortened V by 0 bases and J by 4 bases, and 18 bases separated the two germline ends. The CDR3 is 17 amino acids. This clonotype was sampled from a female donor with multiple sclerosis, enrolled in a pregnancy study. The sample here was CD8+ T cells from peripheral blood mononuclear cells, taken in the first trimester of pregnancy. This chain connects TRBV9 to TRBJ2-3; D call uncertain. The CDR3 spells CASSVGGSAGVADTQYF. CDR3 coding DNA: TGTGCCAGCAGCGTAGGAGGCTCGGCCGGAGTAGCAGATACGCAGTATTTT.